Below, 5 T cell receptor beta chains from the same sample are listed, as sequenced in a study of response to subunit inactivated influenza vaccine. TCRdb called the RT-PCR reads again in MiXCR, with one record for every CDR3 protein. This table has about 830,000 distinct CDR3 sequences, roughly 20% appearing once. The sequences come from PBMCs from blood, collected more than 4 days after vaccination. The source is a man aged 50 to 59 who received an inactivated influenza vaccine.

The rearrangement joins TRBV20-1 to TRBJ2-1, with 12 bases matching TRBD2. The CDR3 totals 16 residues. CDR1 is DFQATT, CDR2 SNEGSKA, per germline (reference sequence). V shed 0 bases, J shed 6 bases, and the junction held 6 bases outside the gene matches. The CDR3 loop is CSARDAPGLAGNEQFF. CDR3 coding DNA: TGCAGTGCTAGAGACGCCCCGGGACTAGCGGGCAATGAGCAGTTCTTC.

This chain joins TRBV20-1 and TRBJ2-5; a weak D match, TRBD1 (5 bases). Trimming took 0 bases from V and 10 from J, leaving 12 bases between them. Germline lookup yields CDR1 DFQATT and CDR2 SNEGSKA (reference sequence). This CDR3 has 12 residues. Written as DNA, the CDR3 is TGCAGTGCTAGAGATCCAGGGATTGGCCAGTACTTC. This sequence encodes CSARDPGIGQYF.

This clonotype was picked up a small number of times. The CDR3 nucleotides are TGTGCCAGCAGCTTGGGGTCAGGGTATCAGCCCCAGCATTTT. It translates to CASSLGSGYQPQHF. This chain joins TRBV5-5 and TRBJ1-5; maybe TRBD1 (5 bases). Germline CDR1 SGHKS, CDR2 YYEKEE (reference sequence). The V gene lost 0 bases and the J gene lost 5 bases, with 9 bases spanning the gap. The CDR3 is 14 residues long.

There are many counts of this clonotype. This sequence joins TRBV12-3 or TRBV12-4 and TRBJ2-1; TRBD2 matches 7 bases. V dropped 7 bases and J dropped 2; count of bases not matched to a gene: 5. The CDR3 is 14 residues long. The chain's CDR3 is CASNRGTTYNEQFF. The CDR3 bases are TGTGCCAGCAATCGAGGGACTACCTACAATGAGCAGTTCTTC.

This chain joins TRBV20-1 and TRBJ2-5, with a weak D call TRBD1 (5 bases). Trimming pared 3 bases from V and 7 bases from J, leaving 12 bases between. Germline-derived CDR1 and CDR2 are DFQATT and SNEGSKA (reference sequence). The CDR3 totals 12 residues. CDR3 region: CSASFQGWTQYF. CDR3 DNA: TGCAGTGCTAGTTTCCAGGGTTGGACCCAGTACTTC.